A single TCR beta chain is shown here with its context. This record belongs to a study of shared clonotypes between healthy human individuals. Germline V lookup: CDR1 SGHRS, CDR2 YFSETQ. The V gene end was trimmed by 9 bases and the J gene end by 0 bases; junction bases not matched to a gene: 17. The CDR3 sequence is 17 residues long. TCRdb's table, derived via immunoSEQ multiplex PCR, lists solely in-frame clones and lacks some. The table includes roughly 2 million clones, nearly 97% detected once. This receptor was identified in a man in his late teens or twenties in good health. The genes are TRBV5-1 and TRBJ1-2, with 7 bases fitting TRBD1. The sequenced material came from naive CD4+ T cells sorted from blood. Subset described: CD45RA+ positively selected. CDR3 in amino acids: CAIMGGTVNYANYGYTF. Here the CDR3 DNA reads TGCGCCATCATGGGAGGGACAGTAAATTACGCTAACTATGGCTACACCTTC.